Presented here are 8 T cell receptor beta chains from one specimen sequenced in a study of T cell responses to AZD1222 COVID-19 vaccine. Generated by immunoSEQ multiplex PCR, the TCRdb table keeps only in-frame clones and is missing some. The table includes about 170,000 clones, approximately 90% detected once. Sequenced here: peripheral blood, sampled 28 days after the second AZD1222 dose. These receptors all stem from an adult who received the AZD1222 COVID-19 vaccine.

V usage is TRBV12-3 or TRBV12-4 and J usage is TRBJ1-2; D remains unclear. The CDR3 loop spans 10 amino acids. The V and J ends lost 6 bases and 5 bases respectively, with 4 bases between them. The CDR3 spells CASRGYGYTF. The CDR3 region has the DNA TGTGCCAGCAGGGGTTATGGCTACACCTTC.

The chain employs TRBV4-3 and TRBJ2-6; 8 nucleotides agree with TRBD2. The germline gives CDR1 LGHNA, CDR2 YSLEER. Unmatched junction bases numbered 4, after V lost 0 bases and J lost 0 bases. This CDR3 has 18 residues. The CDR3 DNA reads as TGCGCCAGCAGCCAAGATGCGGGGGGCCTCTCTGGGGCCAACGTCCTGACTTTC. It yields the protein CASSQDAGGLSGANVLTF.

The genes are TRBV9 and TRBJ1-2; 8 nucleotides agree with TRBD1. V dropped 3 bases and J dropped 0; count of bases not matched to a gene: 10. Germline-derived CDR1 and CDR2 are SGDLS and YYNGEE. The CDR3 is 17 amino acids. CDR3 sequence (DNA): TGTGCCAGCAGCGACCCAGGGGGCGCGGTCCCTAACTATGGCTACACCTTC. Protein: CASSDPGGAVPNYGYTF.

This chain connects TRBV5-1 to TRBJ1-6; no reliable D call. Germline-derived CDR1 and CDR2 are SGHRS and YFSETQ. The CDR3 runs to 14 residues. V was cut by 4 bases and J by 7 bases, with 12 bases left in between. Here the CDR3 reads CASSREADNSPLHF. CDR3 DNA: TGCGCCAGCAGCCGGGAGGCAGACAATTCACCCCTCCACTTT.

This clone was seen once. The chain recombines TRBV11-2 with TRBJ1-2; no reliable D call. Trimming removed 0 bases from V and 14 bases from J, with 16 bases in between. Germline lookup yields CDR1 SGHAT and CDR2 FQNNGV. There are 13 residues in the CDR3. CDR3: CASSLESADLGTF. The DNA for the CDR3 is TGTGCCAGCAGCTTAGAGTCGGCGGATCTTGGAACCTTC.

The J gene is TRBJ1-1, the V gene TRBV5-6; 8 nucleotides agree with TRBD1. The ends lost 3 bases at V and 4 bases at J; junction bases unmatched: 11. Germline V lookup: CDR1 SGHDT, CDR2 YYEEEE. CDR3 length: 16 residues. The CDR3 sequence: CASSSRRTGLVTEAFF. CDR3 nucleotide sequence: TGTGCCAGCAGCTCAAGGCGGACAGGGCTGGTCACTGAAGCTTTCTTT.

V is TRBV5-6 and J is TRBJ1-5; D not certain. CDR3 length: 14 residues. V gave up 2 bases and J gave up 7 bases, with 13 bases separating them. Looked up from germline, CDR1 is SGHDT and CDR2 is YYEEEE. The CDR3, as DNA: TGTGCCAGCAGCTTATCAGGTGGGAGACAGCCCCAGCATTTT. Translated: CASSLSGGRQPQHF.

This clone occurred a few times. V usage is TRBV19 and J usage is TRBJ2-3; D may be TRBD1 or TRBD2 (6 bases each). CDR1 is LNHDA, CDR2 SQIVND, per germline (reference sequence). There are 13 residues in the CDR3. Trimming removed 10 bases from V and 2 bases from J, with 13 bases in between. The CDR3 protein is CATGGRSTDTQYF. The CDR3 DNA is TGTGCCACCGGGGGCCGTTCCACAGATACGCAGTATTTT.